These T cell receptor beta chains were read from a single sample in a study of CD8+ T cells in alopecia areata. Profiling relied on immunoSEQ multiplex PCR, and the TCRdb table lists in-frame clones only, not all of them. The sample shows 90,000 to 150,000 clones, approximately 59% of them seen only once. The specimen comprised CD8+ T cells sorted from blood, sampled at week 4, from a patient treated with tofacitinib. The receptors come from a human donor with alopecia areata. The conserved cysteine and the conserved F or W are not part of the CDR3 here. D genes are given only for firm matches.

J gene	CDR3 length	D gene	V gene	CDR3 protein
TRBJ2-7	12	TRBD1	TRBV9	ASSPWTGTDEQY
TRBJ2-5	11	.	TRBV7-2	ASSLPNQETQY
TRBJ2-2	11	.	TRBV29-1	SVEYENTGELF
TRBJ1-1	14	.	TRBV6-1	ASSGRLGRGNTEAF
TRBJ2-6	13	.	TRBV7-2	ASSPRYTGANVLT
TRBJ2-7	9	.	TRBV18	ASSPGSEQY
TRBJ1-1	10	.	TRBV27	ASSLLGAEAF
TRBJ2-7	13	.	TRBV5-1	ASSGDRFLGGEQY
TRBJ1-1	12	.	TRBV5-1	ASSLTRGKEAAF
TRBJ1-2	9	TRBD1	TRBV30	ASTYRGGYT
TRBJ2-1	11	.	TRBV7-9	ASSLFSGPEQF
TRBJ1-2	12	TRBD1	TRBV29-1	SVIQGAEDYGYT
TRBJ1-2	11	.	TRBV27	ASRLGQFYGYT
TRBJ2-7	6	.	TRBV23-1	ASRPAS
TRBJ1-5	13	.	TRBV15	ATSREGNGNQPQH
TRBJ1-1	13	.	TRBV5-1	ASSTLQEGGTEAF
TRBJ2-1	11	.	TRBV9	ASTPAWGYEQF
TRBJ2-1	15	TRBD1	TRBV29-1	SVPGTGPLSSYNEQF
TRBJ2-2	13	.	TRBV30	AWSVGNENTGELF
TRBJ2-3	10	TRBD1	TRBV29-1	SVLGEQGAMY
TRBJ2-5	11	.	TRBV7-9	ASSHEAEETQY
TRBJ2-5	15	TRBD2	TRBV25-1	ASSESLAGGPMETQY
TRBJ1-1	12	.	TRBV27	ASSTVFRGGTAF
TRBJ2-1	11	.	TRBV19	ASSISSYNEQF
TRBJ2-1	13	TRBD2	TRBV19	ASSITSGGAREQF
TRBJ1-2	13	TRBD1	TRBV13	ASSLGQGNGYGYT
TRBJ2-7	10	.	TRBV10-3	AISEAGPEQY
TRBJ1-2	11	.	TRBV2	ASTLWADYGYT
TRBJ2-5	9	.	TRBV30	AWRSGETQY
TRBJ2-1	10	TRBD1	TRBV6-1	ALDRGYNEQF
TRBJ2-1	12	TRBD1	TRBV6-5	ASIPATGGYEQF
TRBJ1-2	12	.	TRBV5-1	ASSFGSGGHGYT
TRBJ1-2	12	TRBD1	TRBV4-1	ASSPGQGPYGYT
TRBJ1-2	12	.	TRBV27	ASSLSGGNYGYT
TRBJ2-1	16	.	TRBV7-2	ASSLPQGGLFSYNEQF
TRBJ2-7	13	.	TRBV27	ASSWSGLQGYEQY
TRBJ1-1	8	.	TRBV29-1	SVPTGEAF
TRBJ2-3	14	.	TRBV5-6	ASSFGSGDEFYTQY
TRBJ2-7	9	.	TRBV2	ASTLVDEQY
TRBJ2-1	9	.	TRBV30	AVKTYNEQF
TRBJ2-7	9	.	TRBV20-1	SGGSTYEQY
TRBJ2-7	11	.	TRBV7-2	ASSFFLHYEQY
TRBJ1-5	10	.	TRBV30	AMDSQNQPQH
TRBJ1-1	10	.	TRBV7-9	ASSLMNTEAF
TRBJ2-5	12	TRBD1	TRBV9	ASSDGQGPETQY
TRBJ2-2	10	.	TRBV6-5	ASGSGIGELF
TRBJ1-5	13	TRBD1	TRBV19	ASSMWDRGNQPQH
TRBJ2-5	12	.	TRBV29-1	SVEEGRAQETQY
TRBJ2-7	10	.	TRBV29-1	SVMTGPYEQY
TRBJ1-1	13	.	TRBV4-1	ASSQVHAGGLEAF
TRBJ2-5	12	.	TRBV30	AWSVSSGQETQY
TRBJ1-2	9	.	TRBV30	AWSVEVGYT
TRBJ1-1	9	.	TRBV30	AWRSGLGAF
TRBJ2-7	11	TRBD1	TRBV29-1	SVVDNSGGEQY
TRBJ1-2	11	.	TRBV30	AWDYSLNYGYT